The 27 T cell receptor beta chains below all came from one sample that was sequenced in a study of beta chain features in type 1 diabetes. Sequencing targeted expressed TCRB transcripts, as all isolated RNA had been reverse transcribed. Clones were sequenced by immunoSEQ multiplex PCR, and TCRdb holds only the in-frame ones, with some missing. The data contain 300,000 to 350,000 clones, about 20% of them singletons. The source material was naive CD4+ T cells from blood. All receptors derive from a woman between 18 and 29 years old in good health.

The chain links TRBV5-4 to TRBJ1-2, with a weak D call TRBD1 (5 bases). This CDR3 region has 13 residues. Per germline, CDR1 SGHNT and CDR2 YYREEE (reference sequence). V was pared by 4 bases and J by 6 bases, with 13 bases between. The CDR3 bases are TGTGCCAGCAGCGGGAGGGCGGGGGATGGCTACACCTTC. Its protein is CASSGRAGDGYTF.

The sample holds one count of this clone. The gene calls are TRBV6-5 and TRBJ2-7; the D gene is possibly TRBD1 (5 bases). The CDR3 totals 13 residues. Germline V CDR1 and CDR2: MNHEY, SVGAGI. V was clipped by 8 bases and J by 2 bases, with 13 bases between them. CDR3 DNA: TGTGCCAGCCGAGACAGCCATCCCTACGAGCAGTACTTC. This encodes CASRDSHPYEQYF.

This clone was counted only a few times. The rearrangement uses TRBV7-2 and TRBJ2-1; 7 bases fit TRBD1. V lost 5 bases, J lost 2 bases, and 6 bases stayed unmatched. CDR1 and CDR2 from the germline V gene are SGHTA and FQGNSA. This CDR3 has 15 amino acids. The CDR3 DNA is TGTGCCAGCAGCCAAGGGGGCCGGACCTACAATGAGCAGTTCTTC. It yields the protein CASSQGGRTYNEQFF.

This chain links TRBV29-1 with TRBJ1-1; 8 bases fit TRBD1. CDR1 is SQVTM and CDR2 is ANQGSEA in the germline V gene. This CDR3 spans 13 amino acids. V dropped 2 bases and J dropped 8; count of bases not matched to a gene: 7. CDR3 in DNA: TGCAGCGTTGAATCTACAGGGGGAGGGGAAGCTTTCTTT. Residues: CSVESTGGGEAFF.

The rearrangement uses TRBV5-4 and TRBJ2-3; 11 bases fit TRBD2. The CDR3 consists of 18 residues. V was pared by 2 bases and J by 2 bases, with 10 bases of the junction left unmatched. The germline gives CDR1 SGHNT, CDR2 YYREEE (reference sequence). The CDR3 DNA sequence: TGTGCCAGCAGCTTAAGGCTAGCGGGAGGAGTAGCCACAGATACGCAGTATTTT. Its protein product is CASSLRLAGGVATDTQYF.

This clone came up a few times. This chain links TRBV7-2 with TRBJ1-2, with a tentative D call TRBD1 (5 bases). The V end lost 3 bases, the J end lost 1 base, and 9 bases lay between the germline ends. The CDR3 sequence is 14 residues long. CDR1 is SGHTA and CDR2 is FQGNSA in the germline V gene. CDR3 in DNA: TGTGCCAGCAGCTTGCAAGGGGTTAACTATGGCTACACCTTC. It yields the protein CASSLQGVNYGYTF.

This clone was counted between two and nine times. This sequence joins TRBV7-9 and TRBJ1-3; tentatively, D is TRBD1 (5 bases). V was clipped by 3 bases and J by 0 bases, with 6 bases between them. The CDR3 sequence is 14 residues long. CDR1 is SEHNR, CDR2 FQNEAQ, per germline (reference sequence). CDR3 sequence reads: CASSFQGSGNTIYF. The CDR3, as DNA: TGTGCCAGCAGCTTTCAGGGCTCTGGAAACACCATATATTTT.

The sample holds a few counts of this clone. The genes are TRBV7-9 and TRBJ2-7; 7 bases are a match to TRBD2. Looked up from germline, CDR1 is SEHNR and CDR2 is FQNEAQ (reference sequence). The J segment lost 2 bases and the V segment lost 5 bases, leaving 9 bases of the junction unmatched. CDR3 length: 15 amino acids. The DNA of the CDR3 is TGTGCCAGCAGCCCCGGGGGGACTCGCACCTACGAGCAGTACTTC. Translation gives CASSPGGTRTYEQYF.

The chain is built from TRBV9 and TRBJ1-6; D possibly corresponds to TRBD1 (5 bases). V lost 5 bases, J lost 0 bases, and 12 bases lay in between. The CDR3 is made up of 16 amino acids. Germline V lookup: CDR1 SGDLS, CDR2 YYNGEE. The CDR3 is CASSLSDSSYNSPLHF. CDR3 nucleotide sequence: TGTGCCAGCAGTCTCTCAGACAGCTCCTATAATTCACCCCTCCACTTT. Drawing the rest from reference TRBV9 and TRBJ1-6, the complete variable domain is DSGVTQTPKHLITATGQRVTLRCSPRSGDLSVYWYQQSLDQGLQFLIQYYNGEERAKGNILERFSAQQFPDLHSELNLSSLELGDSALYFCASSLSDSSYNSPLHFGNGTRLTVT.

A few counts support this clone. This chain joins TRBV6-5 and TRBJ2-7; a possible D gene is TRBD2 (6 bases). The CDR3 sequence is 15 residues long. Between the trimmed V and J ends, which lost 2 bases and 4 bases, there was a span of 15 bases. The germline gives CDR1 MNHEY, CDR2 SVGAGI. The CDR3 region has the DNA TGTGCCAGCAGTTACGGCGTGGGAGGCATATACGAGCAGTACTTC. Translated, it gives CASSYGVGGIYEQYF.

The chain recombines TRBV2 with TRBJ1-1; no definite D call. Germline assignment: CDR1 SNHLY and CDR2 FYNNEI. The germline V and J ends were trimmed by 4 bases and 0 bases, with 3 bases remaining between them. CDR3 length equals 12 residues. CDR3: CASSVLNTEAFF. CDR3 DNA sequence: TGTGCCAGCAGTGTCTTGAACACTGAAGCTTTCTTT.

This clone was seen only a few times. The chain combines TRBV2 with TRBJ2-3; 10 positions match TRBD2. In germline, CDR1 is SNHLY, CDR2 FYNNEI. The CDR3 contains 15 residues. The V segment lost 3 bases and the J segment 7 bases; nucleotides outside the gene matches: 7. The CDR3 spells CASSDKASGRNTQYF. DNA for the CDR3: TGTGCCAGCAGTGATAAAGCTAGCGGGAGAAATACGCAGTATTTT.

The CDR3 spells CAISGGGVVITYNEQFF. As DNA, the CDR3 is TGTGCCATCAGCGGCGGGGGGGTCGTTATAACCTACAATGAGCAGTTCTTC. The chain couples TRBV10-3 to TRBJ2-1; 9 nucleotides match TRBD2. From germline, CDR1 is ENHRY and CDR2 SYGVKD. The ends lost 6 bases at V and 2 bases at J; junction bases unmatched: 11. This CDR3 region has 17 residues.

This clone came up a few times. This sample also contains other DNA sequences that code for the same CDR3. This sequence joins TRBV9 and TRBJ2-3, with D possibly matching TRBD2 (7 bases). V lost 0 bases and J 1 base, leaving 9 bases between the germline ends. Per the germline V gene, CDR1 is SGDLS and CDR2 is YYNGEE. The CDR3 covers 15 residues. Written as DNA, the CDR3 is TGTGCCAGCAGCGTAGGCGGGGGCGGCACAGATACGCAGTATTTT. Its translation is CASSVGGGGTDTQYF. Full variable domain (remainder filled in from reference TRBV9 and TRBJ2-3): DSGVTQTPKHLITATGQRVTLRCSPRSGDLSVYWYQQSLDQGLQFLIQYYNGEERAKGNILERFSAQQFPDLHSELNLSSLELGDSALYFCASSVGGGGTDTQYFGPGTRLTVL.

This clone was picked up a small number of times. V is TRBV4-1 and J is TRBJ1-1; D is ambiguous. The CDR3 extends over 15 amino acids. The germline V gene encodes CDR1 MGHRA and CDR2 YSYEKL. Trimming left V 0 bases short and J 0 bases short, with 8 bases between. The CDR3 is CASSQDSLVNTEAFF. The CDR3 DNA sequence: TGCGCCAGCAGCCAAGATTCCCTAGTGAACACTGAAGCTTTCTTT.

This clone was recorded a few times. V gene TRBV5-1 combines with J gene TRBJ2-7; 13 nucleotides match TRBD2. V gave up 4 bases and J gave up 7 bases; unmatched junction bases: 8. This CDR3 comprises 15 residues. Germline CDR1 reads SGHRS; CDR2 reads YFSETQ. CDR3 nucleotides: TGCGCCAGCAGCCCCTGGACTAGCGGGAGAGGGGAGCAGTACTTC. Its translation is CASSPWTSGRGEQYF.

There are a few counts of this clone. The chain links TRBV29-1 to TRBJ1-5, with D perhaps matching TRBD1 (6 bases). This CDR3 contains 16 residues. The germline V gene has CDR1 SQVTM and CDR2 ANQGSEA. V was trimmed by 4 bases and J by 1 base, leaving 17 bases between them. CDR3 bases: TGCAGCGTTGGGATGGTACAGGGTGGAAGCAATCAGCCCCAGCATTTT. Translating gives CSVGMVQGGSNQPQHF.

There are a few counts of this clone. Here the CDR3 DNA reads TGTGCCAGCGTAGGCGGGAGTAGGGTCAATGAGCAGTTCTTC. Protein product: CASVGGSRVNEQFF. The chain carries TRBV2 and TRBJ2-1; 7 positions match TRBD2. This CDR3 comprises 14 residues. CDR1 is SNHLY, CDR2 FYNNEI, per germline. Unmatched junction bases numbered 10, after V lost 8 bases and J lost 6 bases.

This clone appeared a few times. The chain couples TRBV19 to TRBJ2-1; 7 bases are a match to TRBD2. Germline V lookup: CDR1 LNHDA, CDR2 SQIVND (reference sequence). V trimming: 5 bases; J trimming: 8 bases; junction bases outside the gene matches: 15. This CDR3 is 16 amino acids long. CDR3 DNA: TGTGCCAGTAGTCCCACCGGGACTACCTGGAGGCATGAGCAGTTCTTC. Translating gives CASSPTGTTWRHEQFF.

V gene TRBV5-4 combines with J gene TRBJ2-5; a weak D match, TRBD1 (5 bases). The germline V gene encodes CDR1 SGHNT and CDR2 YYREEE (reference sequence). Deletions cut 4 bases from V and 2 bases from J, with 12 bases between. The CDR3 sequence is 14 residues long. The CDR3 spells CASSIPTEQETQYF. CDR3 coding DNA: TGTGCCAGCAGCATTCCGACAGAGCAAGAGACCCAGTACTTC.

In its sample, this clone was seen a few times. The chain recombines TRBV25-1 with TRBJ2-7; D may be TRBD1 (5 bases). The CDR3 totals 15 residues. With 3 bases removed from V and 3 bases from J, the gap between germline ends came to 15 bases. In germline, CDR1 is MGHDK, CDR2 SYGVNS. In DNA, the CDR3 is TGTGCCAGCAGTGAGGGGATGGGGCACTTCTACGAGCAGTACTTC. Its translation is CASSEGMGHFYEQYF.

This clone has just a few counts. V usage is TRBV9 and J usage is TRBJ1-1, with D tentatively TRBD1 (5 bases). V dropped 0 bases and J dropped 3 bases, with 9 bases sitting between them. CDR3 length: 14 residues. Germline V CDR1 and CDR2: SGDLS, YYNGEE. DNA for the CDR3: TGTGCCAGCAGCGTAGTAGGGGATCACACTGAAGCTTTCTTT. Its translation: CASSVVGDHTEAFF. The full variable domain, completed using reference TRBV9 and TRBJ1-1, is DSGVTQTPKHLITATGQRVTLRCSPRSGDLSVYWYQQSLDQGLQFLIQYYNGEERAKGNILERFSAQQFPDLHSELNLSSLELGDSALYFCASSVVGDHTEAFFGQGTRLTVV.

The chain uses TRBV6-5 and TRBJ2-2, with 10 nucleotides matching TRBD2. After removal of 10 bases from V and 3 bases from J, the junction contained 5 bases not matched to a gene. CDR1 and CDR2 (germline): MNHEY, SVGAGI. The CDR3 contains 14 residues. CDR3 DNA: TGTGCCATCCGGACTAGCGGATACACCGGGGAGCTGTTTTTT. Translating gives CAIRTSGYTGELFF.

This clone was detected only a few times. V is TRBV1 and J is TRBJ1-5. TRBV1 is flagged as a pseudogene. This CDR3 contains 15 residues. The CDR3 bases are TGCACCAGCAGCAGACCTCAGCGGAGACATCAGCCCCAGCATTTT. This codes for CTSSRPQRRHQPQHF.

This clone turned up a few times. This sequence joins TRBV10-3 and TRBJ2-5, with a weak D call TRBD1 (5 bases). Trimming took off 4 bases at V and 5 bases at J, with 11 bases between the two ends. Germline V gene sequence: CDR1 ENHRY, CDR2 SYGVKD. The CDR3 totals 13 residues. The CDR3 region is CAISADTMETQYF. The CDR3 coding sequence is TGTGCCATCAGTGCGGACACCATGGAGACCCAGTACTTC.

The CDR3 loop is CAWSVTAYNSPLHF. The CDR3 region has the DNA TGTGCCTGGAGTGTGACAGCTTATAATTCACCCCTCCACTTT. The J gene is TRBJ1-6, the V gene TRBV30, with D maybe TRBD1 (5 bases). CDR3 size: 14 residues. The V gene lost 0 bases and the J gene lost 4 bases, with 7 bases spanning the gap. Germline loops: CDR1 GTSNPN, CDR2 SVGIG (reference sequence).

This clone was seen only a few times. The rearrangement links TRBV5-4 to TRBJ2-5, with D maybe TRBD2 (5 bases). V lost 0 bases and J lost 7, with 16 bases in between. In germline, CDR1 is SGHNT, CDR2 YYREEE (reference sequence). The CDR3 length is 15 residues. CDR3 bases: TGTGCCAGCAGCTTGGGGTGGGGAGTCTCCGGGACCCAGTACTTC. The encoded protein is CASSLGWGVSGTQYF.